This TCR beta chain was sequenced during a study of shared clonotypes between healthy human individuals. The protocol was immunoSEQ multiplex PCR, while the TCRdb copy is restricted to in-frame clones and leaves out a portion. The profile shows fewer than 850,000 clones, 90% of them singletons. Study outcomes and limitations: Since donors were few, the genetic and exposure-history diversity represented was limited. Among non-shared clonotypes, generation probabilities were lower than among those shared by all four donors.

All donors were healthy HIV-negative adults lacking recent acute infections or vaccinations. Notes on this clone: The antigen is not known.

The sequencing sample was made of memory CD8+ T cells from PBMCs. Subset: CD45RO+ cells pooled with CCR7-negative TemRA cells. The clonotype comes from a man aged 18 to 29 in good health. Some clones in this sample may be carry-over from other donors' samples.

Here the CDR3 reads CASSARGGNTEAFF. DNA of the CDR3: TGTGCCAGCAGCGCCAGGGGGGGGAACACTGAAGCTTTCTTT. The V call is TRBV7-9, the J call TRBJ1-1; TRBD1 aligns across 7 bases. The CDR3 totals 14 residues. The V segment lost 5 bases and the J segment 1 base; nucleotides outside the gene matches: 4. Germline CDR1 reads SEHNR; CDR2 reads FQNEAQ (reference sequence). The whole variable domain, remainder taken from reference TRBV7-9 and TRBJ1-1, is DTGVSQNPRHKITKRGQNVTFRCDPISEHNRLYWYRQTLGQGPEFLTYFQNEAQLEKSRLLSDRFSAERPKGSFSTLEIQRTEQGDSAMYLCASSARGGNTEAFFGQGTRLTVV.